This TCR beta chain emerged from a study of blood T cell repertoires in COVID-19. About the research overall: There were acute and convalescent COVID-19 samples, and they came from the United States, Italy and Spain. Nucleic acid was either cDNA or gDNA, and it came from T cells, B-cell-depleted T cells, or PBMCs.

The CDR3 is made up of 13 amino acids. V was clipped by 2 bases and J by 7 bases, with 9 bases between them. Germline V gives CDR1 LNHDA, CDR2 SQIVND (reference sequence). Per the study methods: Amplification of reference gene primers was used by the study to estimate nucleated cell counts. Assay used: immunoSEQ multiplex PCR; TCRdb lists only in-frame clones, some missing. That table supplies the V and J calls and clone size; D and trimming were determined from the DNA. Among about 130,000 clones listed, more than 70% were seen once. The TCR originated in a man aged 60-69 years with acute or convalescent COVID-19. The specimen sequenced was peripheral blood. The rearrangement uses TRBV19 and TRBJ2-1; no firm D call. The chain's CDR3 is CASSISDLNEQFF. DNA for the CDR3: TGTGCCAGTAGTATAAGCGACCTAAATGAGCAGTTCTTC.